This is a list of T cell receptor beta chains from one sample in a study of response to subunit inactivated influenza vaccine. MiXCR was run by TCRdb on the RT-PCR reads, yielding one entry per CDR3 protein. The sample contains hundreds of thousands of distinct CDR3 sequences, 13% to 15% of which appear only once. The starting material was PBMCs from blood, obtained less than 15 days before vaccination. The origin of the receptors is a man aged 45-65 years who received an inactivated influenza vaccine. The CDR3 runs from the conserved cysteine through the conserved F or W. D genes are given only for firm matches. Not all rows give a size; the values are once, few, many and, for expanded clones, a class.

D gene	J gene	V gene	clone size	CDR3 protein	CDR3 DNA
.	TRBJ2-3	TRBV6-1	.	CASRVIGSTDTQYF	TGTGCCAGCCGGGTGATCGGTTCCACAGATACGCAGTATTTT
.	TRBJ1-6	TRBV30	few	CAWGPSDSSLHF	TGTGCCTGGGGACCCTCGGATTCTTCCCTCCACTTT
TRBD2	TRBJ2-3	TRBV20-1	many	CSARKTGGTTLGTDTQYF	TGCAGTGCTAGGAAAACAGGAGGGACTACCTTAGGTACAGATACGCAGTATTTT
.	TRBJ2-5	TRBV6-2/TRBV6-3	.	CASSRTAGRLAQYF	TGTGCCAGCAGTCGGACAGCCGGCCGATTGGCCCAGTACTTC
.	TRBJ2-3	TRBV10-2	.	CASSEGGAVDTQYF	TGCGCCAGCTCGGAAGGGGGGGCCGTAGATACGCAGTATTTT
TRBD1	TRBJ2-3	TRBV10-3	many	CAIGTGTMDTQYF	TGTGCCATCGGGACAGGGACTATGGATACGCAGTATTTT
TRBD2	TRBJ2-5	TRBV11-2	few	CASSPSGTSWRETQYF	TGTGCCAGCAGCCCCTCCGGGACTAGCTGGCGTGAGACCCAGTACTTC
.	TRBJ2-2	TRBV12-3/TRBV12-4	few	CASSFETPPFGELFF	TGTGCCAGCAGTTTTGAGACACCTCCTTTCGGGGAGCTGTTTTTT
TRBD2	TRBJ2-7	TRBV11-2	.	CASSLSSGFDSYEQYF	TGTGCCAGCAGCTTATCTAGCGGGTTCGACTCCTACGAGCAGTACTTC
.	TRBJ2-4	TRBV7-2	.	CASSQGTENIQYF	TGTGCCAGCAGCCAGGGCACCGAAAACATTCAGTACTTC
.	TRBJ2-1	TRBV6-1	few	CASSDRNNEQFF	TGTGCCAGCAGTGACCGAAACAATGAGCAGTTCTTC
.	TRBJ1-3	TRBV9	many	CASRSGGYTGNTIYF	TGTGCCAGCAGGAGTGGCGGGTATACTGGAAACACCATATATTTT
.	TRBJ2-5	TRBV10-3	few	CAISEGDSRKSQETQYF	TGTGCCATCAGTGAGGGGGATTCGCGGAAGTCTCAAGAGACCCAGTACTTC
TRBD1	TRBJ2-1	TRBV7-6	.	CASSMGQGASNEQFF	TGTGCCAGCAGCATGGGACAGGGGGCTAGCAATGAGCAGTTCTTC
TRBD1	TRBJ2-1	TRBV19	.	CASSIGGQAYNEQFF	TGTGCCAGTAGTATAGGTGGACAGGCCTACAATGAGCAGTTCTTC
.	TRBJ2-2	TRBV12-3/TRBV12-4	many	CASKTILDSGELFF	TGTGCCAGCAAAACAATACTGGACAGCGGGGAGCTGTTTTTT
.	TRBJ1-6	TRBV28	many	CASSRGGNSNSPLHF	TGTGCCAGCAGTCGTGGGGGGAATTCAAATTCACCCCTCCACTTT
.	TRBJ1-5	TRBV7-8	.	CASSPQPQVDNQPQHF	TGTGCCAGCAGCCCTCAGCCCCAAGTTGACAATCAGCCCCAGCATTTT
TRBD1	TRBJ1-2	TRBV2	.	CASSPGTGRNFYGYTF	TGTGCCAGCAGCCCAGGGACAGGCCGCAACTTCTATGGCTACACCTTC
.	TRBJ2-1	TRBV5-1	few	CASSRIDEQFF	TGCGCCAGCAGCCGAATAGATGAGCAGTTCTTC
.	TRBJ1-2	TRBV12-3/TRBV12-4	many	CASSSGDAGYGYTF	TGTGCCAGCAGTTCCGGAGATGCTGGCTATGGCTACACCTTC
.	TRBJ1-4	TRBV6-1	few	CASTQERGGEKLFF	TGTGCCAGCACTCAGGAGAGGGGAGGAGAAAAACTGTTTTTT
.	TRBJ2-7	TRBV12-3/TRBV12-4	.	CASSPQQVLEQYF	TGTGCCAGCAGCCCCCAGCAAGTTCTCGAGCAGTACTTC
.	TRBJ1-2	TRBV27	.	CASGVGTAYGYTF	TGTGCCAGCGGCGTGGGAACAGCCTATGGCTACACCTTC
.	TRBJ2-5	TRBV4-2	.	CASSPSAFAAQETQYF	TGTGCCAGCAGCCCAAGTGCCTTTGCAGCCCAAGAGACCCAGTACTTC
.	TRBJ2-1	TRBV20-1	.	CSVPDWNNEQFF	TGCAGTGTCCCGGACTGGAACAATGAGCAGTTCTTC
TRBD2	TRBJ2-1	TRBV29-1	many	CSAPPPGLAGSYNEQFF	TGCAGCGCCCCCCCTCCAGGACTAGCGGGGTCTTACAATGAGCAGTTCTTC
TRBD1	TRBJ1-2	TRBV29-1	.	CSDTGTDYGYTF	TGCAGCGACACCGGGACAGACTATGGCTACACCTTC